The 3 T cell receptor beta chains below come from one sample, sequenced in a study of T cell clonotyping in hematopoietic cell transplantation. The method was immunoSEQ multiplex PCR; TCRdb's version includes in-frame clones alone and lacks a portion of them. The sample records roughly 44,000 clones, around 85% being singletons. As for time point: recipient sample about 28 days before transplant, after cytoreduction. This material consisted of peripheral blood mononuclear cells, taken before stem cell transplant. The origin of the receptors is a man in his fifties or sixties with acute myeloid leukemia. Some clones in this sample may be carry-over from other donors' samples.

The V gene is TRBV27, the J gene TRBJ2-3; 8 nucleotides line up with TRBD1. The germline CDR1 and CDR2 sequences are MNHEY and SMNVEV (reference sequence). J gave up 4 bases and V 3 bases, and 0 bases lay outside the gene matches. The length of the CDR3 is 13 residues. The CDR3 region is CASSFRGPDTQYF. DNA for the CDR3: TGTGCCAGCAGTTTCAGGGGGCCAGATACGCAGTATTTT.

The chain has TRBV19 and TRBJ1-6; TRBD1 agrees at 9 bases. Germline assignment: CDR1 LNHDA and CDR2 SQIVND (reference sequence). V lost 6 bases and J lost 7; bases outside the gene matches: 7. This CDR3 region has 15 residues. CDR3 protein: CASRGQGQGNSPLHF. The CDR3 region has the DNA TGTGCCAGTAGGGGCCAGGGACAGGGAAATTCACCCCTCCACTTT. Full variable domain (missing parts from reference TRBV19 and TRBJ1-6): DGGITQSPKYLFRKEGQNVTLSCEQNLNHDAMYWYRQDPGQGLRLIYYSQIVNDFQKGDIAEGYSVSREKKESFPLTVTSAQKNPTAFYLCASRGQGQGNSPLHFGNGTRLTVT.

The V gene is TRBV5-4, the J gene TRBJ1-4; TRBD1 might be the D (6 bases). Germline V gives CDR1 SGHNT, CDR2 YYREEE (reference sequence). This CDR3 region has 15 residues. V shed 5 bases and J shed 4 bases, with 15 bases lying between them. CDR3 nucleotides: TGTGCCAGCAGTACCCCCAAGGGGGGTAATGAAAAACTGTTTTTT. It codes for CASSTPKGGNEKLFF.